This passage covers 17 T cell receptor beta chains from one sample sequenced in a study of OX40 agonist ivuxolimab in advanced cancers. Data came from immunoSEQ multiplex PCR; TCRdb stores just in-frame clones and leaves some out. The sample lists some 14,000 clones; 65% to 85% were seen once. Source: CD4+ or CD8+ T cells sorted from blood, taken in a trial of the OX40 agonist ivuxolimab. These receptors all stem from an adult with an advanced solid tumor such as melanoma, head and neck, liver or kidney cancer.

V and J are TRBV29-1 and TRBJ1-2; D uncertain. The CDR3 sequence is 12 residues long. Trimming took 4 bases from V and 4 from J, leaving 10 bases between them. Germline V lookup: CDR1 SQVTM, CDR2 ANQGSEA. CDR3 coding DNA: TGCAGCGTTGTCCCTTCCAGCTATGGCTACACCTTC. As protein: CSVVPSSYGYTF.

The chain recombines TRBV29-1 with TRBJ2-7; weak D call: TRBD1 (6 bases). This CDR3 is built from 13 residues. Germline values: CDR1 SQVTM, CDR2 ANQGSEA. V was clipped by 0 bases and J by 2 bases, with 8 bases between them. The CDR3 protein is CSVEDGDTYEQYF. Here the CDR3 DNA reads TGCAGCGTTGAAGATGGGGACACCTACGAGCAGTACTTC.

The chain links TRBV4-1 to TRBJ2-2, with a tentative D call TRBD1 (5 bases). V lost 1 base and J lost 8, with 11 bases in between. The CDR3 is 14 amino acids. The V gene's germline CDR1 is MGHRA and CDR2 YSYEKL. The CDR3 DNA follows: TGCGCCAGCAGCCAAGGCAGGGCCAAAGGGGAGCTGTTTTTT. This encodes CASSQGRAKGELFF.

This clone appeared once. The chain carries TRBV10-2 and TRBJ1-2; D possibly corresponds to TRBD1 (5 bases). The ends were cut back, 3 bases at V and 3 bases at J, with 14 bases in the middle. This CDR3 comprises 15 residues. Germline lookup yields CDR1 WSHSY and CDR2 SAAADI. The CDR3 sequence is CASSDQDTAYYGYTF. CDR3 sequence (DNA): TGCGCCAGCAGTGACCAGGACACGGCATACTATGGCTACACCTTC.

This clone appeared a few times. The chain uses TRBV2 and TRBJ1-4; tentative D call: TRBD1 (5 bases). CDR3 length: 12 amino acids. The V end lost 6 bases, the J end lost 5 bases, and 7 bases lay between the germline ends. Germline CDR1 SNHLY, CDR2 FYNNEI. The CDR3 bases are TGTGCCAGCAGCGGGGCCAATGAAAAACTGTTTTTT. Translating gives CASSGANEKLFF.

The chain is built from TRBV28 and TRBJ2-2; maybe TRBD1 (6 bases). From germline, CDR1 is MDHEN and CDR2 SYDVKM. Trimming removed 6 bases at V and 8 bases at J, with 19 bases between. This CDR3 is 15 amino acids long. For the CDR3, the DNA is TGTGCCAGCAGACCAACCCACAGGGCCGCAGGGGAGCTGTTTTTT. Amino acid sequence: CASRPTHRAAGELFF. The entire variable domain, with the rest obtained from reference TRBV28 and TRBJ2-2, is as follows: DVKVTQSSRYLVKRTGEKVFLECVQDMDHENMFWYRQDPGLGLRLIYFSYDVKMKEKGDIPEGYSVSREKKERFSLILESASTNQTSMYLCASRPTHRAAGELFFGEGSRLTVL.

This sequence joins TRBV7-6 and TRBJ2-7; 9 positions match TRBD1. The CDR3 is 15 amino acids. V trimming: 1 base; J trimming: 5 bases; junction bases outside the gene matches: 6. Germline lookup yields CDR1 SGHVS and CDR2 FNYEAQ. This chain's CDR3 is CASSLVTGGFNEQYF. In nucleotides, the CDR3 is TGTGCCAGCAGCTTAGTTACAGGGGGCTTTAACGAGCAGTACTTC.

The rearrangement joins TRBV15 to TRBJ2-2, with D perhaps TRBD2 (6 bases). The CDR3 runs to 13 residues. The V gene's germline CDR1 is LNHNV and CDR2 YYDKDF (reference sequence). This chain's CDR3 is CATGGRAPGELFF. The CDR3 DNA is TGTGCAACCGGGGGAAGGGCCCCCGGGGAGCTGTTTTTT.

This clone is medium-sized (0.01 to 0.1%) in the sample. The J gene is TRBJ2-1, the V gene TRBV4-1, with a possible D match to TRBD2 (6 bases). The CDR3 extends over 12 amino acids. V was pared by 4 bases and J by 5 bases, with 6 bases between. CDR1 MGHRA and CDR2 YSYEKL come from the germline V gene. The CDR3 reads CASSRGDNEQFF. The CDR3 region has the DNA TGCGCCAGCAGCCGGGGGGACAATGAGCAGTTCTTC.

The V gene is TRBV6-1, the J gene TRBJ2-3, with 12 positions matching TRBD2. J lost 4 bases, V lost 4 bases, and 3 bases had no gene match. This CDR3 contains 15 residues. Germline V lookup: CDR1 MNHNS, CDR2 SASEGT. CDR3 bases: TGTGCCAGCAGTGCGACTAGCGGGAGTCCAGATACGCAGTATTTT. Its translation is CASSATSGSPDTQYF.

This clone has a handful of counts. The chain joins TRBV5-6 to TRBJ1-5; possible D gene TRBD1, 5 bases. Germline values: CDR1 SGHDT, CDR2 YYEEEE. V dropped 4 bases and J dropped 1 base, with 12 bases sitting between them. The CDR3 totals 15 residues. The chain's CDR3 is CASSIEGISNQPQHF. CDR3 bases: TGTGCCAGCAGCATAGAGGGGATAAGCAATCAGCCCCAGCATTTT.

The rearrangement joins TRBV5-4 to TRBJ2-5; no clear D gene. The CDR3 runs to 14 residues. The germline gives CDR1 SGHNT, CDR2 YYREEE (reference sequence). The V gene lost 4 bases and the J gene lost 5 bases, with 15 bases spanning the gap. The CDR3 sequence: CASSLESRTETQYF. CDR3 DNA sequence: TGTGCCAGCAGCCTAGAGTCTAGGACGGAGACCCAGTACTTC.

This chain links TRBV18 with TRBJ2-1, with D tentatively TRBD2 (5 bases). Germline assignment: CDR1 KGHSH and CDR2 LQKENI. Trimming took off 6 bases at V and 0 bases at J, with 15 bases between the two ends. The length of the CDR3 is 16 residues. This chain's CDR3 is CASSRGSASSYNEQFF. CDR3 nucleotide sequence: TGTGCCAGCTCTCGCGGGTCCGCAAGCTCCTACAATGAGCAGTTCTTC.

The rearrangement joins TRBV28 to TRBJ2-7; a weak D match, TRBD2 (5 bases). V gave up 5 bases and J gave up 0 bases, with 11 bases separating them. Germline lookup yields CDR1 MDHEN and CDR2 SYDVKM. This CDR3 contains 14 residues. Here the CDR3 DNA reads TGTGCCAGCAGTAGGCCCCGGGGCTCCTACGAGCAGTACTTC. Translating it yields CASSRPRGSYEQYF.

V gene TRBV7-6 combines with J gene TRBJ2-7; TRBD1 aligns across 8 bases. V was pared by 5 bases and J by 3 bases, with 12 bases of the junction left unmatched. Germline V gives CDR1 SGHVS, CDR2 FNYEAQ. The CDR3 extends over 16 amino acids. The CDR3 DNA follows: TGTGCCAGCAGCCAGGGGGCTGACCGGGATCACTACGAGCAGTACTTC. Encoded protein: CASSQGADRDHYEQYF.

The CDR3 nucleotides are TGTGCCAGCAGTCCAGGGGGATCCTCTGGAAACACCATATATTTT. Its translation: CASSPGGSSGNTIYF. The chain carries TRBV6-6 and TRBJ1-3; TRBD1 matches 7 bases. Germline trimming cut 5 bases from V and 0 bases from J; bases unmatched to any gene: 4. Per the germline V gene, CDR1 is MNHNY and CDR2 is SVGAGI (reference sequence). CDR3 size: 15 residues.

V gene TRBV2 combines with J gene TRBJ2-5; tentative D call: TRBD1 (6 bases). V was cut by 8 bases and J by 4 bases, with 11 bases left in between. The CDR3 runs to 12 residues. CDR1 is SNHLY and CDR2 is FYNNEI in the germline V gene. In nucleotides, the CDR3 is TGTGCCAGCGGACAGCCTCCAGAGACCCAGTACTTC. Protein sequence: CASGQPPETQYF.